This T cell receptor (beta chain) was identified in a study of blood T cell repertoires in COVID-19. In the study's own analysis: Nucleated cell number was recorded as an estimate derived from reference gene primer amplification. The method was immunoSEQ multiplex PCR; TCRdb's version includes in-frame clones alone and lacks a portion of them. V, J and clone size were drawn from that table, and D and trimming were deduced from the DNA. The table includes approximately 210,000 clones, about four fifths detected once. Material: peripheral blood. This sequence originates from a woman between 70 and 85 years old with active or convalescent COVID-19.

CDR3 sequence: CASSQFYLSGSTGGELFF. CDR3 nucleotide sequence: TGTGCCAGCAGCCAATTTTATTTGTCGGGATCGACGGGCGGGGAGCTGTTTTTT. The V gene is TRBV7-9, the J gene TRBJ2-2; TRBD2 might be the D (5 bases). The germline CDR1 and CDR2 sequences are SEHNR and FQNEAQ (reference sequence). The CDR3 consists of 18 residues. Trimming cost V 5 bases and J 7 bases, with 26 bases left between them.